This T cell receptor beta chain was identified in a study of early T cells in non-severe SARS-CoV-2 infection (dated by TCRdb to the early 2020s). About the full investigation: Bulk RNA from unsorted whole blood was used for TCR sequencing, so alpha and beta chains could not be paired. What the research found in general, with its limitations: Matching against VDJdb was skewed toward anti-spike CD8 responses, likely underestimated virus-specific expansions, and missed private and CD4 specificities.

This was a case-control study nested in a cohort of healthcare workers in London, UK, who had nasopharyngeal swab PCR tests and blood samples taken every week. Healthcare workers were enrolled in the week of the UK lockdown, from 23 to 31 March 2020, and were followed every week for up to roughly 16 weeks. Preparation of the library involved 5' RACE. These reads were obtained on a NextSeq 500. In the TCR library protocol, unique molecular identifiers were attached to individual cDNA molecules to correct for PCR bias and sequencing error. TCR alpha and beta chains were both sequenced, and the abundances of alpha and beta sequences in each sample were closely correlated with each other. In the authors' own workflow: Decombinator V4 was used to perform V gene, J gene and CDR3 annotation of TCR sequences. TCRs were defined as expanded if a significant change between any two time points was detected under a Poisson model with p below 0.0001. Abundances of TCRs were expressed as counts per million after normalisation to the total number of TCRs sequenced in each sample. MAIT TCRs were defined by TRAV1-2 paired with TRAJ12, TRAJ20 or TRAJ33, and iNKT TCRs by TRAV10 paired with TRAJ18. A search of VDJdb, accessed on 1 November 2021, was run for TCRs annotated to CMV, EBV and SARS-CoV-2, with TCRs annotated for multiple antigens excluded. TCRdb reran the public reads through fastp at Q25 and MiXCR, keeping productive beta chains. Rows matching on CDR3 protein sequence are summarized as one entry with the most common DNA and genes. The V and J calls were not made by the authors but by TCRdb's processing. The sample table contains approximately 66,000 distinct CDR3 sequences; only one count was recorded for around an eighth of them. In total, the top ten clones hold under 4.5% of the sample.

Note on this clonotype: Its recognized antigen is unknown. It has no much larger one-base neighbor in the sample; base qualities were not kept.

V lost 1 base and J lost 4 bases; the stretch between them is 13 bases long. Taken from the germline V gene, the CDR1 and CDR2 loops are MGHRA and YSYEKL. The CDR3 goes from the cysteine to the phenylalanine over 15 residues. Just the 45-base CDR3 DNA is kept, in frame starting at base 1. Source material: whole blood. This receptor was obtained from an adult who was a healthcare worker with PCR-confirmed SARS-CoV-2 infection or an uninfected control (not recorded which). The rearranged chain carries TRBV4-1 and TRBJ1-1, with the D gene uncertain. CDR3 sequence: CASSQAGGGSTEAFF. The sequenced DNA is TGCGCCAGCAGCCAAGCTGGAGGAGGTTCCACTGAAGCTTTCTTT.